The T cell receptor (beta chain) described here comes from a study of technical replicates of blood from several donors. This clone was counted once. The protocol was immunoSEQ multiplex PCR, while the TCRdb copy is restricted to in-frame clones and leaves out a portion. The sample yields about 13,000 clones, around 86% seen once. Germline V gene sequence: CDR1 MDHEN, CDR2 SYDVKM. Unmatched junction bases numbered 12, after V lost 7 bases and J lost 4 bases. There are 16 residues in the CDR3. This receptor was identified in a human donor in good health. The chain combines TRBV28 with TRBJ1-5, with 8 bases identical to TRBD1. The specimen sequenced was PBMCs. For the CDR3, the DNA is TGTGCCAGCATCCGCTCGGACAGGGCGGGTAATCAGCCCCAGCATTTT. Translating gives CASIRSDRAGNQPQHF.